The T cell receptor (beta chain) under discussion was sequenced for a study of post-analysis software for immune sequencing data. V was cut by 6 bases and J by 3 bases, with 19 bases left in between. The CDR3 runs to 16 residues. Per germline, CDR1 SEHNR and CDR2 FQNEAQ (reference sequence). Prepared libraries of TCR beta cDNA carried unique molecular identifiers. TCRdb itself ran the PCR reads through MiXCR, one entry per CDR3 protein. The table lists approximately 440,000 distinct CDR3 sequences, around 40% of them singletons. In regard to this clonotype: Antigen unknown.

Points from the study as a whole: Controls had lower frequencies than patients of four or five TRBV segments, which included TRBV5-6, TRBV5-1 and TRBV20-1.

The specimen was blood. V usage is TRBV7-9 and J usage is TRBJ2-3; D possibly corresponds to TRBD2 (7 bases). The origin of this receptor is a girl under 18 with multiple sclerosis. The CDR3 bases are TGTGCCAGCAGACTTCAACAGGGAGGGGTAACAGATACGCAGTATTTT. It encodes CASRLQQGGVTDTQYF. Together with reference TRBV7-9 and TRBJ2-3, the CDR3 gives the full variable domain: DTGVSQNPRHKITKRGQNVTFRCDPISEHNRLYWYRQTLGQGPEFLTYFQNEAQLEKSRLLSDRFSAERPKGSFSTLEIQRTEQGDSAMYLCASRLQQGGVTDTQYFGPGTRLTVL.